The rows below give T cell receptor beta chains drawn from one sample of a study of blood T cell repertoires in COVID-19. Some clones are missing from TCRdb's copy, which holds only in-frame ones; the method was immunoSEQ multiplex PCR. The table lists approximately 190,000 clones, about 80% of them singletons. Specimen: peripheral blood. These TCRs come from an older woman with COVID-19, enrolled during active disease. The CDR3 runs from the conserved cysteine through the conserved F or W. Fields, in order: J gene, clone size, V gene, D gene, CDR3 DNA, CDR3 protein. D genes are given only for firm matches. Rows may omit the clone size; those that give it use once, few, many or a size class.

TRBJ1-2 NA TRBV24-1 TRBD1 TGTGCCACCAGTGGGGTTAACAGGGGGGACTATGGCTACACCTTC CATSGVNRGDYGYTF
TRBJ1-2 NA TRBV6-5 NA TGTGCCAGCATCTCCCCGGGTAGTGGCTACACCTTC CASISPGSGYTF
TRBJ2-3 NA TRBV6-1 NA TGTGCCAGCAGTGAATTCAGCGTCGGGTCAGATACGCAGTATTTT CASSEFSVGSDTQYF
TRBJ1-1 NA TRBV28 NA TGTGCCAGCAGTACAGGGCCGATAAGGGCTTTCTTT CASSTGPIRAFF
TRBJ1-3 few TRBV7-6 NA TGTGCCAGCAGCTTAGGCCCCGGGTCTGAAGTGGGAAACACCATATATTTT CASSLGPGSEVGNTIYF
TRBJ2-4 NA TRBV7-2 TRBD1 TGTGCCAGCAGCTTAGGATTTTCGAGACAGGGGAGTCAAAACATTCAGTACTTC CASSLGFSRQGSQNIQYF
TRBJ2-1 NA TRBV25-1 TRBD1 TGTGCCAGCAGTGAACCCGCCGGCAGGGGGCATGAGCAGTTCTTC CASSEPAGRGHEQFF
TRBJ2-1 NA TRBV7-2 TRBD1 TGTGCCAGCAGCAACAGACAGGGGGCAAGGAATGAGCAGTTCTTC CASSNRQGARNEQFF
TRBJ2-1 NA TRBV5-6 TRBD1 TGTGCCAGCAGCTTCTCCGAAGGACAGGGGGCTTCCTACAATGAGCAGTTCTTC CASSFSEGQGASYNEQFF
TRBJ2-1 NA TRBV3-1/TRBV3-2 TRBD1 TGTGCCAGCAGCCCCTACAGGGGGCATTGGTCCTCCTCCTACAATGAGCAGTTCTTC CASSPYRGHWSSSYNEQFF
TRBJ2-5 NA TRBV6-2/TRBV6-3 NA TGTGCCAGCAGTTACGGGGCCTCCCTACAAGGGGAGACCCAGTACTTC CASSYGASLQGETQYF
TRBJ1-2 many TRBV6-1 NA TGTGCCAGCAGTGAAGGGAACAGGGAAGGTTACGGAGACTACACCTTC CASSEGNREGYGDYTF
TRBJ1-2 NA TRBV6-5 NA TGTGCCAGCTCCCTGGGAGCTAACTATGGCTACACCTTC CASSLGANYGYTF